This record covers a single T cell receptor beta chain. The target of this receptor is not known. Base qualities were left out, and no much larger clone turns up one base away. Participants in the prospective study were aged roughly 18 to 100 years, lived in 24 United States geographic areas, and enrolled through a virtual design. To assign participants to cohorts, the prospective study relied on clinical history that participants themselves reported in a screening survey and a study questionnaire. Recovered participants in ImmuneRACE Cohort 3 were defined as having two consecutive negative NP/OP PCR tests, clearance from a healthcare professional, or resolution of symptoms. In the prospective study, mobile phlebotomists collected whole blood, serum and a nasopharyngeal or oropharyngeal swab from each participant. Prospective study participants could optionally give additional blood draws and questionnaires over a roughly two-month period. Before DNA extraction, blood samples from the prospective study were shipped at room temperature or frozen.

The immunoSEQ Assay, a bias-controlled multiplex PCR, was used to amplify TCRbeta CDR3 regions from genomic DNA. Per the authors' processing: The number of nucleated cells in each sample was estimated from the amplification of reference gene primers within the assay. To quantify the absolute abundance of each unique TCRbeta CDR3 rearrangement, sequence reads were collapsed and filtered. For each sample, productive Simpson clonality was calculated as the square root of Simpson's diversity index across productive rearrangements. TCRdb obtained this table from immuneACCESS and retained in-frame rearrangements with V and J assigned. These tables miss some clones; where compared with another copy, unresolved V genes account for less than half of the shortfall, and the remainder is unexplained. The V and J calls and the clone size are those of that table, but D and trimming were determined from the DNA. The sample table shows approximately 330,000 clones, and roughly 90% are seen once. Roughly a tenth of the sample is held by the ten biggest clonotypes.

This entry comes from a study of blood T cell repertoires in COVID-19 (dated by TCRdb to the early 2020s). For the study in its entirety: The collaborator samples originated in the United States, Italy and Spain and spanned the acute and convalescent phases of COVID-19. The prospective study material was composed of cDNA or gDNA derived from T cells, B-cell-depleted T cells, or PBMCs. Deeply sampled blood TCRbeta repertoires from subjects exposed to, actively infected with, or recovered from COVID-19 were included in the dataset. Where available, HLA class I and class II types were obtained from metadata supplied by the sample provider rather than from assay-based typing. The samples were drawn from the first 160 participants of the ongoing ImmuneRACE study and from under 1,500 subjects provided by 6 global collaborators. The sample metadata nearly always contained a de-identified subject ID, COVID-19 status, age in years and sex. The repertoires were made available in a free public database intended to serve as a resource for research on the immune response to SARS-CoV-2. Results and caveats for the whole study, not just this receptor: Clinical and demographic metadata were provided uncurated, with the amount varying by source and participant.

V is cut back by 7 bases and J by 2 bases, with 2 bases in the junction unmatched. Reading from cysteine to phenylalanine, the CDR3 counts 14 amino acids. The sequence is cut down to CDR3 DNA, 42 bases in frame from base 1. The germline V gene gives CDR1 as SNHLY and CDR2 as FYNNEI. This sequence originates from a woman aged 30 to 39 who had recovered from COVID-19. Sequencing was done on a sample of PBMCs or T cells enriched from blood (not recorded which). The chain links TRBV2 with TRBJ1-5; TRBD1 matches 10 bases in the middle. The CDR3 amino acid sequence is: CASKTGGGNQPQHF. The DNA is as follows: TGTGCCAGCAAGACAGGGGGCGGCAATCAGCCCCAGCATTTT. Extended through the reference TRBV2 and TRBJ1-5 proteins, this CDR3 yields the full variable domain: EPEVTQTPSHQVTQMGQEVILRCVPISNHLYFYWYRQILGQKVEFLVSFYNNEISEKSEIFDDQFSVERPDGSNFTLKIRSTKLEDSAMYFCASKTGGGNQPQHFGDGTRLSIL.